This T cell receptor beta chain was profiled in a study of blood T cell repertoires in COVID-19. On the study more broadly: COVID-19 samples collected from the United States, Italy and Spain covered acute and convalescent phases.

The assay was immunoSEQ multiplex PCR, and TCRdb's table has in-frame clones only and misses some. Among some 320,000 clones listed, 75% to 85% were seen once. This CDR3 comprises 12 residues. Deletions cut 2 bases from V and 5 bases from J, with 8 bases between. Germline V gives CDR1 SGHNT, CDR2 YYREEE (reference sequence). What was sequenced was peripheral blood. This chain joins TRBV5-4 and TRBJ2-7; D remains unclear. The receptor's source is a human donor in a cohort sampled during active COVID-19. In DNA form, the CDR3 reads TGTGCCAGCAGCTTTAGTTTGAACGAGCAGTACTTC. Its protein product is CASSFSLNEQYF.